This TCR beta chain was recovered during a study of CD8 T cells in ankylosing spondylitis. Overall study findings and caveats: Both synovial fluid and blood in reactive arthritis had previously been reported to carry some motif variants. Clones tied to disease were said to be significantly enriched in matched ankylosing spondylitis synovial fluid.

Many counts were recorded for this clonotype. Antigen unknown. CDR1 is DFQATT and CDR2 is SNEGSKA in the germline V gene (reference sequence). V was shortened by 0 bases and J by 2 bases, with 10 bases between the two germline ends. The length of the CDR3 is 15 residues. Quantitative 5'-RACE was performed with molecular barcodes, and it yielded the TCR beta libraries. TCRdb analysed the 5' RACE reads with MiXCR anew, one entry per CDR3 protein. The sample shows over 200,000 distinct CDR3 sequences, about 10% of them seen only once. The receptor's source is a male donor with ankylosing spondylitis or in good health (not recorded which). Material for sequencing was blood, either unsorted or a sorted T cell fraction (not recorded which). The J gene is TRBJ2-2, the V gene TRBV20-1; D perhaps matches TRBD2 (6 bases). The CDR3 sequence is CSAREGGVNTGELFF. The CDR3 DNA reads TGCAGTGCTAGAGAGGGGGGTGTTAACACCGGGGAGCTGTTTTTT.